The 5 T cell receptor beta chains listed next were all sequenced from one sample in a study of technical replicates of blood from a few donors. TCRdb's table, derived via immunoSEQ multiplex PCR, lists solely in-frame clones and lacks some. The table includes about 70,000 clones, under 99% detected once. The specimen was T cells isolated from PBMCs. The receptors here all came from a human donor in good health.

The rearrangement joins TRBV27 to TRBJ2-7; D uncertain. This CDR3 comprises 15 residues. V was shortened by 2 bases and J by 7 bases, with 18 bases between the two germline ends. Germline V gene lookup returns CDR1 MNHEY and CDR2 SMNVEV (reference sequence). CDR3 sequence: CASSLTGPGRNEQYF. In DNA, the CDR3 is TGTGCCAGCAGTTTAACGGGTCCCGGAAGAAATGAGCAGTACTTC.

This chain uses TRBV6-5 with TRBJ2-7; possible D gene TRBD1, 6 bases. The CDR3 spans 14 residues. V was cut by 2 bases and J by 2 bases, with 10 bases left in between. Germline-derived CDR1 and CDR2 are MNHEY and SVGAGI. The CDR3 bases are TGTGCCAGCAGTTACAGGACAGCTACCTACGAGCAGTACTTC. It codes for CASSYRTATYEQYF.

This chain links TRBV5-1 with TRBJ2-3; D is perhaps TRBD1 (6 bases). CDR1 and CDR2 (germline): SGHRS, YFSETQ. The CDR3 extends over 14 amino acids. Trimming stripped 4 bases from V and 4 bases from J, with 13 bases between. The CDR3 DNA reads as TGCGCCAGCAGCCCCGAGACAGGATCAGATACGCAGTATTTT. It encodes CASSPETGSDTQYF.

The chain links TRBV2 to TRBJ2-7; 12 bases are shared with TRBD2. Germline V CDR1 and CDR2: SNHLY, FYNNEI. CDR3 length: 14 amino acids. The V and J ends lost 10 bases and 2 bases, in that order; junction bases with no gene match: 6. CDR3 nucleotides: TGTGCCACGGCTAGGACTAGCGGGGCCTACGAGCAGTACTTC. Its translation: CATARTSGAYEQYF. The full variable domain, rest sourced from reference TRBV2 and TRBJ2-7, is EPEVTQTPSHQVTQMGQEVILRCVPISNHLYFYWYRQILGQKVEFLVSFYNNEISEKSEIFDDQFSVERPDGSNFTLKIRSTKLEDSAMYFCATARTSGAYEQYFGPGTRLTVT.

The chain uses TRBV11-2 and TRBJ2-7, with D perhaps TRBD2 (6 bases). CDR3 length: 15 amino acids. Trimming cost V 3 bases and J 3 bases, with 15 bases left between them. Germline CDR1 SGHAT, CDR2 FQNNGV. The CDR3 reads CASSLSAGTSYEQYF. The CDR3 region has the DNA TGTGCCAGCAGCTTGTCGGCGGGAACAAGCTACGAGCAGTACTTC.